This passage covers 2 T cell receptor beta chains from one sample sequenced in a study of cytomegalovirus exposure and HLA in healthy donors. This PCR relied on a set of 60 Vbeta primers and 13 Jbeta primers. Data came from immunoSEQ multiplex PCR; TCRdb stores just in-frame clones and leaves some out. The data contain around 140,000 clones, around two thirds of them singletons. The specimen sequenced was PBMCs. Receptors originate from a woman aged 55-69 years in good health and CMV-seropositive.

The chain carries TRBV4-1 and TRBJ1-1; perhaps TRBD1 as D (6 bases). This CDR3 region has 15 residues. V dropped 4 bases and J dropped 3 bases, with 15 bases sitting between them. The V gene's germline CDR1 is MGHRA and CDR2 YSYEKL. CDR3 amino acids: CASSRGGGGDTEAFF. The CDR3 DNA follows: TGCGCCAGCAGCCGAGGGGGAGGGGGGGACACTGAAGCTTTCTTT.

The rearrangement uses TRBV21-1 and TRBJ1-5; the table's D call of TRBD1 was not tested on the DNA. TRBV21-1 is flagged as a pseudogene. The CDR3 sequence is 18 residues long. The DNA of the CDR3 is TGTGCCAGCAGCAAAAAGCCAGGGGGACAGGGAGTCGGTCAGCCCCAGCATTTT. Its protein is CASSKKPGGQGVGQPQHF.